These 21 T cell receptor beta chains originate from one sample sequenced in a study of T cell responses to AZD1222 COVID-19 vaccine. Using immunoSEQ multiplex PCR, the repertoire was profiled, and TCRdb retains in-frame clones only, with some absent. The repertoire holds about 140,000 clones, with approximately 93% as singletons. Source: peripheral blood, taken on day 0 of MenACWY control vaccination. These receptors were obtained from an adult in good health.

The gene calls are TRBV9 and TRBJ2-7; 8 bases line up with TRBD1. V gave up 4 bases and J gave up 1 base; unmatched junction bases: 4. From germline, CDR1 is SGDLS and CDR2 YYNGEE. The CDR3 extends over 14 amino acids. CDR3 sequence: CASSLGQGSYEQYF. The CDR3 DNA follows: TGTGCCAGCAGCTTAGGACAGGGATCCTACGAGCAGTACTTC. Filled out from reference TRBV9 and TRBJ2-7, the complete variable domain reads DSGVTQTPKHLITATGQRVTLRCSPRSGDLSVYWYQQSLDQGLQFLIQYYNGEERAKGNILERFSAQQFPDLHSELNLSSLELGDSALYFCASSLGQGSYEQYFGPGTRLTVT.

J is TRBJ2-7 and V is TRBV3-1 (or the pseudogene TRBV3-2); TRBD2 might be the D (6 bases). CDR1 and CDR2 (germline): LGHDT, YNNKEL (reference sequence). V gave up 3 bases and J gave up 0 bases, with 12 bases separating them. CDR3 length: 15 residues. The CDR3 DNA reads as TGTGCCAGCAGCCAGGGACTCTCTAGCTCCTACGAGCAGTACTTC. Its translation is CASSQGLSSSYEQYF.

V gene TRBV5-8 combines with J gene TRBJ2-3; 8 bases are a match to TRBD1. V lost 4 bases to trimming and J lost 1 base; unmatched junction nucleotides: 11. CDR3 length: 17 residues. The germline CDR1 and CDR2 sequences are SGHTS and YDEGEE. CDR3 protein: CASSPEGQALGTDTQYF. CDR3 nucleotides: TGTGCCAGCAGCCCGGAGGGACAGGCTCTGGGCACAGATACGCAGTATTTT. Complete variable domain (other parts from reference TRBV5-8 and TRBJ2-3): EAGVTQSPTHLIKTRGQQATLRCSPISGHTSVYWYQQALGLGLQFLLWYDEGEERNRGNFPPRFSGRQFPNYSSELNVNALELEDSALYLCASSPEGQALGTDTQYFGPGTRLTVL.

This chain links TRBV4-1 with TRBJ1-2; no firm D call. The CDR3 loop spans 13 amino acids. V gave up 4 bases and J gave up 0 bases, with 6 bases separating them. Per the germline V gene, CDR1 is MGHRA and CDR2 is YSYEKL. The CDR3 DNA is TGCGCCAGCAGCCTAGGAACTAACTATGGCTACACCTTC. Its translation is CASSLGTNYGYTF.

The gene calls are TRBV7-2 and TRBJ1-1, with D hard to call. CDR3 length: 13 residues. Trimming took 7 bases from V and 7 from J, leaving 16 bases between them. The germline V gene encodes CDR1 SGHTA and CDR2 FQGNSA. DNA for the CDR3: TGTGCCAGCACCCCTCTGGGCGAACGTGAAGCTTTCTTT. Protein: CASTPLGEREAFF.

The chain joins TRBV9 to TRBJ1-6; 10 bases fit TRBD1. The CDR3 has 17 residues. Unmatched junction bases numbered 14, after V lost 4 bases and J lost 10 bases. Germline V CDR1 and CDR2: SGDLS, YYNGEE. The CDR3 protein is CASSTRQGASNRSPLHF. DNA of the CDR3: TGTGCCAGCAGCACCCGACAGGGGGCCTCCAATAGGTCACCCCTCCACTTT.

The chain recombines TRBV6-4 with TRBJ2-2; 7 nucleotides align to TRBD2. The CDR3 has 16 residues. J was trimmed by 4 bases and V by 3 bases; bases with no gene match: 8. CDR1 is MRHNA, CDR2 SNTAGT, per germline. In DNA, the CDR3 is TGTGCCAGCAGTGAGGCTGGGCTAGCGGCCACCGGGGAGCTGTTTTTT. The encoded protein is CASSEAGLAATGELFF.

The chain is built from TRBV27 and TRBJ1-4, with 7 bases aligning to TRBD1. Germline CDR1 MNHEY, CDR2 SMNVEV (reference sequence). This CDR3 has 15 residues. V lost 3 bases, J lost 7 bases, and 8 bases stayed unmatched. The CDR3 nucleotides read TGTGCCAGCAGTTTGTTACAGGGGTCGTCTGAAAAACTGTTTTTT. This sequence encodes CASSLLQGSSEKLFF.

V usage is TRBV4-2 and J usage is TRBJ2-7; maybe TRBD1 (6 bases). This CDR3 has 15 residues. V was cut by 1 base and J by 2 bases, with 12 bases left in between. Germline V gene lookup returns CDR1 LGHNA and CDR2 YNFKEQ. This chain's CDR3 is CASSQAHRATYEQYF. As DNA, the CDR3 is TGTGCCAGCAGCCAAGCCCACAGGGCGACCTACGAGCAGTACTTC.

The chain couples TRBV5-1 to TRBJ2-1, with 11 bases aligning to TRBD2. Germline CDR1 reads SGHRS; CDR2 reads YFSETQ. V lost 3 bases to trimming and J lost 5 bases; unmatched junction nucleotides: 7. CDR3 size: 16 residues. The CDR3 loop is CASSSGLAGPDNEQFF. In nucleotides, the CDR3 is TGCGCCAGCAGCTCAGGACTAGCGGGCCCTGACAATGAGCAGTTCTTC.

This rearrangement joins TRBV5-8 to TRBJ2-2, with 7 bases aligning to TRBD2. Looked up from germline, CDR1 is SGHTS and CDR2 is YDEGEE. V was pared by 4 bases and J by 6 bases, with 12 bases of the junction left unmatched. CDR3 length equals 16 residues. The CDR3 region has the DNA TGTGCCAGCAGCCGGATGGCGGGAGTAGGTGCCGGGGAGCTGTTTTTT. Translation gives CASSRMAGVGAGELFF. Combining the CDR3 with reference TRBV5-8 and TRBJ2-2 gives the whole variable domain EAGVTQSPTHLIKTRGQQATLRCSPISGHTSVYWYQQALGLGLQFLLWYDEGEERNRGNFPPRFSGRQFPNYSSELNVNALELEDSALYLCASSRMAGVGAGELFFGEGSRLTVL.

This clone has a handful of counts. This sequence joins TRBV18 and TRBJ1-1; D unclear. The CDR3 runs 14 residues. Trimming removed 3 bases at V and 0 bases at J, with 8 bases between. Germline V lookup: CDR1 KGHSH, CDR2 LQKENI. The CDR3 spells CASSPPGVNTEAFF. CDR3 nucleotide sequence: TGTGCCAGCTCACCTCCAGGAGTGAACACTGAAGCTTTCTTT.

The chain carries TRBV15 and TRBJ1-4, with TRBD1 as a possible D gene (5 bases). V lost 2 bases, J lost 5 bases, and 6 bases lay in between. Per germline, CDR1 LNHNV and CDR2 YYDKDF (reference sequence). CDR3 length equals 13 residues. CDR3 amino acids: CATSRNRNEKLFF. CDR3 DNA sequence: TGTGCCACCAGCAGAAACAGGAATGAAAAACTGTTTTTT.

The V and J genes are TRBV2 and TRBJ1-2; D might be TRBD1 (5 bases). This CDR3 comprises 14 residues. V shed 7 bases and J shed 1 base, with 13 bases lying between them. Germline CDR1 and CDR2: SNHLY and FYNNEI. CDR3 residues: CASNLRAVNYGYTF. The DNA of the CDR3 is TGTGCCAGCAATCTCAGGGCAGTTAACTATGGCTACACCTTC.

The rearrangement uses TRBV5-4 and TRBJ1-6; 7 bases line up with TRBD1. The CDR3 is 16 residues long. Trimming removed 3 bases from V and 5 bases from J; junction bases left unmatched: 8. Germline V gene data show CDR1 as SGHNT and CDR2 as YYREEE (reference sequence). The CDR3 coding sequence is TGTGCCAGCAGCTGGAAAAAGACAGGGAATAATTCACCCCTCCACTTT. Translated: CASSWKKTGNNSPLHF.

This clone was counted a single time. This chain connects TRBV11-2 to TRBJ1-2; TRBD1 aligns across 7 bases. CDR1 is SGHAT, CDR2 FQNNGV, per germline. The CDR3 extends over 14 amino acids. V shed 5 bases and J 0 bases; nucleotides not matched to a gene: 3. CDR3 loop: CASSADRANYGYTF. The CDR3 region has the DNA TGTGCCAGCAGCGCCGACAGGGCTAACTATGGCTACACCTTC. The full variable domain, completed using reference TRBV11-2 and TRBJ1-2, is EAGVAQSPRYKIIEKRQSVAFWCNPISGHATLYWYQQILGQGPKLLIQFQNNGVVDDSQLPKDRFSAERLKGVDSTLKIQPAKLEDSAVYLCASSADRANYGYTFGSGTRLTVV.

The chain is built from TRBV5-1 and TRBJ1-2; the D is unclear. The V gene lost 0 bases and the J gene lost 7 bases, with 16 bases spanning the gap. The CDR3 spans 15 residues. Per the germline V gene, CDR1 is SGHRS and CDR2 is YFSETQ. The CDR3 DNA reads as TGCGCCAGCAGCTTGGTGGAGGGATTCGTGCGTGGCTACACCTTC. Amino acids: CASSLVEGFVRGYTF. Variable domain in full (rest from reference TRBV5-1 and TRBJ1-2): KAGVTQTPRYLIKTRGQQVTLSCSPISGHRSVSWYQQTPGQGLQFLFEYFSETQRNKGNFPGRFSGRQFSNSRSEMNVSTLELGDSALYLCASSLVEGFVRGYTFGSGTRLTVV.

The rearrangement uses TRBV7-9 and TRBJ2-1; 8 positions match TRBD1. This CDR3 has 19 residues. The germline V gene has CDR1 SEHNR and CDR2 FQNEAQ (reference sequence). Losses at the gene ends were 2 bases for V and 4 bases for J; bases not matched to a gene: 16. The CDR3 spells CASSLTAGLAGGRYNEQFF. CDR3 coding DNA: TGTGCCAGCAGCTTAACGGCGGGATTGGCAGGGGGCAGGTACAATGAGCAGTTCTTC.

V is TRBV18 and J is TRBJ1-2; 8 bases line up with TRBD1. The CDR3 sequence is 15 residues long. Germline V gene lookup returns CDR1 KGHSH and CDR2 LQKENI. The trim removed 3 bases at V and 8 bases at J, leaving 11 bases unmatched. In DNA form, the CDR3 reads TGTGCCAGCTCACCTTCAGGGGGCACTGCTTACGGCTACACCTTC. As protein: CASSPSGGTAYGYTF.

This clone was seen only once. The chain carries TRBV5-6 and TRBJ2-6; unclear D gene. CDR3 length: 13 amino acids. CDR1 SGHDT and CDR2 YYEEEE come from the germline V gene. V lost 2 bases to trimming and J lost 1 base, with 1 base between them. CDR3 nucleotides: TGTGCCAGCAGCTTATCTGGGGCCAACGTCCTGACTTTC. Translating it yields CASSLSGANVLTF.

The chain's CDR3 is CASSFFNQPQHF. CDR3 DNA sequence: TGTGCCAGCAGTTTCTTCAATCAGCCCCAGCATTTT. The chain combines TRBV6-2 or TRBV6-3 with TRBJ1-5; D is unresolved. The length of the CDR3 is 12 residues. The V gene lost 4 bases and the J gene lost 3 bases, with 4 bases spanning the gap. The germline V gene encodes CDR1 MNHEY and CDR2 SVGEGT.